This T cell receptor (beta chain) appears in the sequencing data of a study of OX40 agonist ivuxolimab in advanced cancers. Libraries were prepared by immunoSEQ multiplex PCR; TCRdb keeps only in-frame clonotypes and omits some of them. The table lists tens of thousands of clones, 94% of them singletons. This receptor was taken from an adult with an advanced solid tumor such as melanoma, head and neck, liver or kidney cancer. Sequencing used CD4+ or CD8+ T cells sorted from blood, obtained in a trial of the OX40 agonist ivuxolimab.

The CDR3 DNA follows: TGCAGCGTTGAAAGGCTCGGAGAGACCCAGTACTTC. It is translated as CSVERLGETQYF. This chain joins TRBV29-1 and TRBJ2-5; D gene unclear. The CDR3 is 12 amino acids. Germline V gene sequence: CDR1 SQVTM, CDR2 ANQGSEA. The V end lost 2 bases, the J end lost 4 bases, and 8 bases lay between the germline ends. Combining the CDR3 with reference TRBV29-1 and TRBJ2-5 gives the whole variable domain SAVISQKPSRDICQRGTSLTIQCQVDSQVTMMFWYRQQPGQSLTLIATANQGSEATYESGFVIDKFPISRPNLTFSTLTVSNMSPEDSSIYLCSVERLGETQYFGPGTRLLVL.